Each of the 4 T cell receptor beta chains below was sequenced from the same sample in a study of blood T cells in healthy people across ages. A second PCR, run for about 7 to 11 cycles, used a sample-barcoded 5' primer plus a J-beta primer mix. Via MiXCR, TCRdb re-called the 5' RACE reads, giving one row per CDR3 protein. The table includes over 1,500,000 distinct CDR3 sequences, around half detected once. The specimen sequenced was blood. The source is a woman in her 40s in good health.

This clonotype was seen only a few times. The chain is built from TRBV10-3 and TRBJ2-6, with 12 bases lining up with TRBD1. Per the germline V gene, CDR1 is ENHRY and CDR2 is SYGVKD. The ends lost 3 bases at V and 1 base at J; junction bases unmatched: 4. The CDR3 totals 18 residues. The CDR3 reads CAISDPGQGASGANVLTF. The CDR3 DNA reads as TGTGCCATCAGTGATCCGGGACAGGGGGCGTCTGGGGCCAACGTCCTGACTTTC.

The gene calls are TRBV5-1 and TRBJ2-7, with 9 bases matching TRBD2. The closer fit of TRBJ2-5 to the DNA end suggests the J call may be wrong. The CDR3 spans 15 residues. Germline CDR1 reads SGHRS; CDR2 reads YFSETQ. The CDR3 nucleotides read TGCGCCAGCAGCTTCTCGGGACTAGCCGTGGAGACCCAGTACTTC. As protein: CASSFSGLAVETQYF.

The table lists this clonotype with a few counts. The chain couples TRBV3-1 to TRBJ2-5, with D hard to call. CDR3 size: 14 residues. Trimming took off 2 bases at V and 2 bases at J, with 9 bases between the two ends. Germline V gene sequence: CDR1 LGHDT, CDR2 YNNKEL (reference sequence). This chain's CDR3 is CASSQLEIQETQYF. CDR3 bases: TGTGCCAGCAGCCAACTAGAGATTCAAGAGACCCAGTACTTC.

This clonotype was counted between two and nine times. The chain recombines TRBV28 with TRBJ2-6; the D gene is possibly TRBD1 (6 bases). Per the germline V gene, CDR1 is MDHEN and CDR2 is SYDVKM. This CDR3 contains 16 residues. V lost 6 bases to trimming and J lost 0 bases, with 12 bases between them. The CDR3 DNA reads as TGTGCCAGCAGGGCGAGGGGGAACTCTGGGGCCAACGTCCTGACTTTC. Its translation is CASRARGNSGANVLTF.